This passage covers 5 T cell receptor beta chains from one sample sequenced in a study of T cell responses to AZD1222 COVID-19 vaccine. Clones were read by immunoSEQ multiplex PCR, and TCRdb kept only the in-frame ones, dropping some. Among about 160,000 clones, around nine tenths were seen once, and the ten largest hold approximately 5.7%. This specimen consisted of peripheral blood, obtained on day 0 of AZD1222 vaccination. The receptors come from an adult in good health.

This clone appeared once. The chain joins TRBV11-3 to TRBJ2-1, with a possible D match to TRBD2 (5 bases). Trimming removed 5 bases from V and 8 bases from J, with 13 bases in between. The length of the CDR3 is 13 residues. Per germline, CDR1 SGHNT and CDR2 YENEEA. CDR3: CASSPSMGDEQFF. CDR3 sequence (DNA): TGTGCCAGCAGCCCCTCTATGGGAGATGAGCAGTTCTTC.

The rearrangement uses TRBV5-6 and TRBJ1-5; no reliable D call. This CDR3 is built from 13 residues. Trimming removed 1 base at V and 4 bases at J, with 6 bases between. Germline CDR1 SGHDT, CDR2 YYEEEE. The DNA of the CDR3 is TGTGCCAGCAGCTTGCGTGGGAATCAGCCCCAGCATTTT. This translates into CASSLRGNQPQHF.

As to this clone: Mismatch with germline at one junction end may stem from a read error. The V and J genes are TRBV12-3 or TRBV12-4 and TRBJ1-5; 7 bases fit TRBD1. There are 11 residues in the CDR3. CDR3 bases: TGTGCCAGCAGTTTAGGCCCGGGACAGACTTTT. Protein: CASSLGPGQTF.

The genes are TRBV27 and TRBJ1-6; D gene uncertain. V lost 4 bases, J lost 8 bases, and 9 bases lay in between. CDR1 MNHEY and CDR2 SMNVEV come from the germline V gene (reference sequence). The CDR3 is 13 residues long. The CDR3 region is CASSSLPHSPLHF. The CDR3 nucleotides read TGTGCCAGCAGTTCCCTGCCCCATTCACCCCTCCACTTT.

V and J are TRBV12-3 or TRBV12-4 and TRBJ2-7; D gene uncertain. Trimming removed 1 base at V and 1 base at J, with 5 bases between. This CDR3 contains 13 residues. CDR3 in DNA: TGTGCCAGCAGTTTAGGGCCGTCCTACGAGCAGTACTTC. Protein: CASSLGPSYEQYF.